Listed below are T cell receptor beta chains from one sample, sequenced in a study of blood T cell repertoires in COVID-19. The protocol was immunoSEQ multiplex PCR, while the TCRdb copy is restricted to in-frame clones and leaves out a portion. The table shows tens of thousands of clones, with about 80% occurring only once. Sequenced material: peripheral blood. These receptors all stem from a man between 25 and 39 years old with COVID-19, enrolled during active disease. Each CDR3 is given with its conserved first and last residue. The D gene is left open where the match is weak. Some rows mark clone size as missing; the rest say once, few, many or name a class of expanded clone.

TRBJ2-5 NA TRBV5-4 NA TGTGCCAGCAGCTTGGGAGAAGAGACCCAGTACTTC CASSLGEETQYF
TRBJ1-2 NA TRBV6-2/TRBV6-3 NA TGTGCCAGCAGCCGCCTTTCCGTTAGAGCTAACTATGGCTACACCTTC CASSRLSVRANYGYTF
TRBJ1-2 TRBD1 TRBV27 NA TGTGCCAGCAGTTTATTGGGGACAGGGTATGGCTACACCTTC CASSLLGTGYGYTF
TRBJ1-6 NA TRBV7-9 once TGTGCCAGCAGCTTTCCGGGGAGCTCCTATAATTCACCCCTCCACTTT CASSFPGSSYNSPLHF
TRBJ2-5 TRBD2 TRBV5-1 NA TGCGCCAGCAGCACAACTAGCGCGGAAGAGACCCAGTACTTC CASSTTSAEETQYF
TRBJ2-7 TRBD1 TRBV9 once TGTGCCAGCAGCACCTCGACAGGGGCCTACGAGCAGTACTTC CASSTSTGAYEQYF
TRBJ2-5 NA TRBV19 once TGTGCCAGTAGTTTTGCGGCCTCCCCGGAGACCCAGTACTTC CASSFAASPETQYF
TRBJ1-6 NA TRBV4-1 once TGCGCCAGCAGCCAAGACATCCAGAGGCCCCGGGGAATTAATTCACCCCTCCACTTT CASSQDIQRPRGINSPLHF
TRBJ2-7 TRBD1 TRBV11-3 NA TGTGCCAGCAGCCATCCAACCGGGACAGCGAGCTCCTACGAGCAGTACTTC CASSHPTGTASSYEQYF
TRBJ1-4 NA TRBV29-1 NA TGCAGCGTGGATCAGGGGATAGGAGAAAAACTGTTTTTT CSVDQGIGEKLFF
TRBJ1-2 NA TRBV19 few TGTGCCAGTAGTAAGGGACATGGCTATGGCTACACCTTC CASSKGHGYGYTF
TRBJ2-3 TRBD2 TRBV7-9 NA TGTGCCAGCAGCCGGGGGACTAGCGGGGGCACAGATACGCAGTATTTT CASSRGTSGGTDTQYF
TRBJ1-4 TRBD1 TRBV10-3 NA TGTGCCATCAGCGAACACAGGGGGTCTAGTGAAAAACTGTTTTTT CAISEHRGSSEKLFF
TRBJ1-2 NA TRBV27 NA TGTGCCAGCAGTGCACAGGGTTGGGATGGCTACACCTTC CASSAQGWDGYTF
TRBJ1-5 NA TRBV4-3 NA TGCGCCAGCAGCCCAAAAGCAGGGGCTGATCAGCCCCAGCATTTT CASSPKAGADQPQHF
TRBJ1-2 NA TRBV28 many TGTGCCAGCAGCACAACAGGATTCTATGGCTACACCTTC CASSTTGFYGYTF
TRBJ2-6 TRBD1 TRBV7-3 NA TGTGCCAGCAGCTTAACGACCACAGGGGTTGGGGCCAACGTCCTGACTTTC CASSLTTTGVGANVLTF
TRBJ2-2 TRBD1 TRBV19 NA TGTGCCAGTAGTCTGGGACAGGGGGCCGGGGAGCTGTTTTTT CASSLGQGAGELFF
TRBJ1-5 TRBD1 TRBV28 NA TGTGCCAGCAGCCGCCCGACAGGGAATCAGCCCCAGCATTTT CASSRPTGNQPQHF
TRBJ2-2 NA TRBV5-4 NA TGTGCCAGCAGGCCTGACTTGGTCGCCGGGGAGCTGTTTTTT CASRPDLVAGELFF
TRBJ1-5 NA TRBV7-3 NA TGTGCCAGCAGCTTACGGACAGTCAATCAGCCCCAGCATTTT CASSLRTVNQPQHF
TRBJ2-1 NA TRBV13 NA TGTGCCAGCAGCTTAGAGCACCGGATAGCGAATGGGAATGAGCAGTTCTTC CASSLEHRIANGNEQFF
TRBJ2-7 NA TRBV20-1 NA TGCAGTGCCCTCCCTTCCTACGAGCAGTACTTC CSALPSYEQYF
TRBJ2-3 TRBD2 TRBV9 NA TGTGCCAGCAGCATGCCGGGGGGGCTAACAGATACGCAGTATTTT CASSMPGGLTDTQYF
TRBJ1-2 NA TRBV9 few TGTGCCAGCAGCGTAGCGGTTGGAGGGGATAGGATAGGCGGCTACACCTTC CASSVAVGGDRIGGYTF
TRBJ1-1 TRBD1 TRBV7-9 few TGTGCCAGCAGCTTTACAGGGGACACTGAAGCTTTCTTT CASSFTGDTEAFF
TRBJ1-2 NA TRBV25-1 NA TGTGCCAGCAGAAAAGCCAACTATGGCTACACCTTC CASRKANYGYTF
TRBJ2-1 TRBD1 TRBV5-1 NA TGCGCCAGCAGCCCGGAACGGGACAGGGAGAATGAGCAGTTCTTC CASSPERDRENEQFF
TRBJ1-2 NA TRBV19 NA TGTGCCAGTAGTATAGATCTTGGGGGCAGCTATGGCTACACCTTC CASSIDLGGSYGYTF
TRBJ2-7 TRBD1 TRBV11-2 NA TGTGCCAGCAGCTTATGGACAGGGGACAACGAGCAGTACTTC CASSLWTGDNEQYF
TRBJ2-3 NA TRBV5-6 NA TGTGCCAGCAGCCTGGGATCGGGAACTAGCACAGATACGCAGTATTTT CASSLGSGTSTDTQYF
TRBJ2-3 TRBD1 TRBV19 NA TGTGCCAGTAGTTCCTGGGACAGGGATAAGGATACGCAGTATTTT CASSSWDRDKDTQYF
TRBJ2-2 TRBD1 TRBV19 once TGTGCCACCGGGACAGGGACACACACCGGGGAGCTGTTTTTT CATGTGTHTGELFF
TRBJ1-2 NA TRBV19 NA TGTGCCAGTAGTCTGGGGACTGCGGTAACTAACTATGGCTACACCTTC CASSLGTAVTNYGYTF
TRBJ1-4 TRBD1 TRBV29-1 NA TGCAGCGTTGAACTCCAACCAGGGGGGTCGGGAGAAAAACTGTTTTTT CSVELQPGGSGEKLFF
TRBJ2-7 TRBD1 TRBV3-1/TRBV3-2 once TGTGCCAGCAGCCAAAGAGGGGGCGGCCACGAGCAGTACTTC CASSQRGGGHEQYF
TRBJ2-2 TRBD1 TRBV5-1 NA TGCGCCAGCAGCCCAGGGACAGGGGGCTGGAACACCGGGGAGCTGTTTTTT CASSPGTGGWNTGELFF
TRBJ1-6 NA TRBV7-9 NA TGTGCCAGCAGCGCCCCGCCGGGGAGCTCCTATAATTCACCCCTCCACTTT CASSAPPGSSYNSPLHF
TRBJ1-5 TRBD1 TRBV5-1 NA TGCGCCAGCAGCTTGGATGCAGGGGGCTCGGGGCAGCCCCAGCATTTT CASSLDAGGSGQPQHF
TRBJ2-1 TRBD2 TRBV7-6 NA TGTGCCAGCAGCTTAGCAGCGGGGGATACGAATACATACAATGAGCAGTTCTTC CASSLAAGDTNTYNEQFF
TRBJ1-1 NA TRBV19 few TGTGCCAGTAGTGATGGGGGGGCCTTTATAAACACTGAAGCTTTCTTT CASSDGGAFINTEAFF
TRBJ2-5 TRBD2 TRBV5-1 NA TGCGCCAGCAGCTTGGAGCCTAGCGGGATGAAAGAGACCCAGTACTTC CASSLEPSGMKETQYF
TRBJ1-2 TRBD1 TRBV2 NA TGTGCCAGCAGTGGAACAGGGGATACCGGAGGCTATGGCTACACCTTC CASSGTGDTGGYGYTF
TRBJ2-7 TRBD2 TRBV12-5 NA TGTGCTAGTGGTTTGGTCGGACTAGCGGGGGGACCCTACGAGCAGTACTTC CASGLVGLAGGPYEQYF
TRBJ2-7 TRBD2 TRBV4-2 NA TGTGCCAGCAGCCAGGGACTAGCTCTCAGCGAGCAGTACTTC CASSQGLALSEQYF
TRBJ1-6 TRBD1 TRBV5-6 NA TGTGCCAGCAGCTATCAATACAGGGGGTACAATTCACCCCTCCACTTT CASSYQYRGYNSPLHF
TRBJ2-5 NA TRBV2 NA TGTGCCAGCAGTACCACCGGGGAGACCCAGTACTTC CASSTTGETQYF
TRBJ2-7 NA TRBV6-5 NA TGTGCCAGCAGGCAGGACCCGGCGGGCTACGAGCAGTACTTC CASRQDPAGYEQYF
TRBJ2-2 NA TRBV7-2 NA TGTGCCAGCAGCTTATCCCGTCTAAACACCGGGGAGCTGTTTTTT CASSLSRLNTGELFF
TRBJ2-1 TRBD1 TRBV4-1 NA TGCGCCAGCAGCCCTCAGACAGGGTTCTACAATGAGCAGTTCTTC CASSPQTGFYNEQFF